Listed below are T cell receptor beta chains from one sample, sequenced in a study of identifying expanded T cells in peripheral blood. TCRdb keeps only in-frame clones here, not all; method: immunoSEQ multiplex PCR. There are 97,000 or so clones in the sample; 88% occur only once, and 13% to 15% lies in the top ten. Source material: blood. The receptor set was obtained from a person aged 18-70 years in good health. Both conserved end residues are part of each CDR3. D genes are given only for firm matches. Expanded clones are given a class, and other clones once, few, many or no size at all.

TGTGCCAGCAGCCCAATTGGGGGGGCTAGCTTAGTCTCTGAGCAGTTCTTC CASSPIGGASLVSEQFF - TRBJ2-1 TRBV7-9 -
TGTGCCAGCAGCCAAACTAGCGGCGAAATGGGCGAGCAGTACTTC CASSQTSGEMGEQYF TRBD2 TRBJ2-7 TRBV9 -
TGTGCCAGCAGTGAGGCGCAGGGGGCCGCGCTCACTGAAGCTTTCTTT CASSEAQGAALTEAFF TRBD1 TRBJ1-1 TRBV25-1 -
TGTGCCAGCAGATCGCCGGGACTAGGCCCCCACACCGGGGAGCTGTTTTTT CASRSPGLGPHTGELFF TRBD2 TRBJ2-2 TRBV28 -
TGCGCCAGCAGCTTGGCTCATGACATTACGTCCTCCTACGAGCAGTACTTC CASSLAHDITSSYEQYF - TRBJ2-7 TRBV5-1 once
TGTGCCAGCAGCTTAGACCAGAGCTCTGGGGCCAACGTCCTGACTTTC CASSLDQSSGANVLTF - TRBJ2-6 TRBV7-8 -
TGTGCCAGTAGGCTAAGGGCGAACACTGAAGCTTTCTTT CASRLRANTEAFF - TRBJ1-1 TRBV19 -
TGCAGCGTGAGGAGGGAGGCCCACAATGAGCAGTTCTTC CSVRREAHNEQFF - TRBJ2-1 TRBV29-1 -
TGTGCCAGCTCACCCGGACACCAAGCTAACTATGGCTACACCTTC CASSPGHQANYGYTF - TRBJ1-2 TRBV18 -
TGTGCCAGCAGCGTATATCTCGACTATGGCTACACCTTC CASSVYLDYGYTF - TRBJ1-2 TRBV9 once
TGTGCCAGTAGTATTCGCCCAGAGAGGCAGTATTTT CASSIRPERQYF - TRBJ2-3 TRBV19 -
TGTGCCAGCAGCTTAGCCTCTACGAGCTCCTACGAGCAGTACTTC CASSLASTSSYEQYF - TRBJ2-7 TRBV7-2 -
TGTGCCAGTAGTACCTACAGGGACCTAAACTATGGCTACACCTTC CASSTYRDLNYGYTF - TRBJ1-2 TRBV19 -
TGTGCCAGCAGACTAGCGGGCACCGGGGAGCTGTTTTTT CASRLAGTGELFF TRBD2 TRBJ2-2 TRBV6-5 -
TGTGCCAGCAGTGATAACCTTTGGGCCAACACAGATACGCAGTATTTT CASSDNLWANTDTQYF - TRBJ2-3 TRBV25-1 -
TGTGCCAGCAGTTTATTGGCGGAGTATGGCTACACCTTC CASSLLAEYGYTF - TRBJ1-2 TRBV28 -
TGTGCCAGCAGCGTAGGGCCTAGCGGGAGGGGGGATGAGCAGTTCTTC CASSVGPSGRGDEQFF TRBD2 TRBJ2-1 TRBV9 -
TGTGCCATCAGCGGACAGCCTAATGAAAAACTGTTTTTT CAISGQPNEKLFF - TRBJ1-4 TRBV10-3 -
TGTGCCAGCAGCGTGGGACAGGGTCGGGAGACCCAGTACTTC CASSVGQGRETQYF TRBD1 TRBJ2-5 TRBV7-6 -
TGTGCCAGCAGCTCCGGGACAGCAACCGAGCAGTACTTC CASSSGTATEQYF TRBD1 TRBJ2-7 TRBV11-3 -
TGTGCCAGCTCACCGACCGGCAGCACTGAAGCTTTCTTT CASSPTGSTEAFF - TRBJ1-1 TRBV18 -
TGTGCCAGCAGCCCAACGGGTTCCTCTTACAATGAGCAGTTCTTC CASSPTGSSYNEQFF - TRBJ2-1 TRBV11-2 -
TGCGCCAGCAGCTCGGGACTACTAGCGGGAGCGGATGAGCAGTTCTTC CASSSGLLAGADEQFF TRBD2 TRBJ2-1 TRBV5-1 once
TGCGCCAGCAGCCAAGGCCCCGTGGGGGGGAATCAGCCCCAGCATTTT CASSQGPVGGNQPQHF - TRBJ1-5 TRBV4-1 -
TGTGCCACCAGCAGCTGGACGGGTGGGAAGGAAGAGACCCAGTACTTC CATSSWTGGKEETQYF - TRBJ2-5 TRBV15 -
TGTGCCAGCAGTTTGGGCACCTACGAGCAGTACTTC CASSLGTYEQYF - TRBJ2-7 TRBV28 -
TGTGCCAGTAGGACAGGGGGCGCAGACTATGGCTACACCTTC CASRTGGADYGYTF TRBD1 TRBJ1-2 TRBV19 -
TGTGCTAGTGGTTTGGTTAAAAACAATGAGCAGTTCTTC CASGLVKNNEQFF - TRBJ2-1 TRBV12-5 -
TGTGCCAGCAGCTTTGAGGATCGGGTAGGCGTGACGAACTATGGCTACACCTTC CASSFEDRVGVTNYGYTF - TRBJ1-2 TRBV12-1 -
TGTGCCAGCAGTTACTCCCCGACAGTAAAAAACACCATATATTTT CASSYSPTVKNTIYF - TRBJ1-3 TRBV6-5 -
TGTGCCAGCAGCTTAAGTCAATCCAATGAGCAGTTCTTC CASSLSQSNEQFF - TRBJ2-1 TRBV7-3 -
TGTGCCAGCACCGGACAGAATGAAAAACTGTTTTTT CASTGQNEKLFF - TRBJ1-4 TRBV7-8 -
TGTGCCAGCAGCTTGGGCGATAGCTATGGCTACACCTTC CASSLGDSYGYTF - TRBJ1-2 TRBV11-3 -
TGCGCCAGCAGCTTACCGGGACTAGCAGGAAATGAGCAGTTCTTC CASSLPGLAGNEQFF TRBD2 TRBJ2-1 TRBV5-1 -
TGTGCCAGCAGTCTTAACGTGGGGGGGACAGATACGCAGTATTTT CASSLNVGGTDTQYF TRBD2 TRBJ2-3 TRBV27 -
TGCGCCAGCGCCGGCCAACGGGACGGATACTCCTACGAGCAGTACTTC CASAGQRDGYSYEQYF - TRBJ2-7 TRBV5-1 -
TGTGCCGCTCAGATCGGGACGGCGAACTATGGCTACACCTTC CAAQIGTANYGYTF - TRBJ1-2 TRBV19 -
TGCAGCCCCCTGGAGTCAGGAACCGGGGAGCTGTTTTTT CSPLESGTGELFF - TRBJ2-2 TRBV29-1 -
TGTGCCAGCAGCTCAGGGGGCAGGGAGACAGATACGCAGTATTTT CASSSGGRETDTQYF TRBD1 TRBJ2-3 TRBV7-3 -
TGTGCCAGCTCACCAACAGGGGGCGATGGCTACACCTTC CASSPTGGDGYTF TRBD1 TRBJ1-2 TRBV18 -
TGCGCCAGCAGCCAAGCACCGCAGACGAACACTGAAGCTTTCTTT CASSQAPQTNTEAFF - TRBJ1-1 TRBV4-1 once
TGTGCCAGCAGCTTAGGACAGGGGGCGCATCAGCCCCAGCATTTT CASSLGQGAHQPQHF TRBD1 TRBJ1-5 TRBV7-8 -
TGTGCCAGTGGAGGAGTGATCGGCAATCAGCCCCAGCATTTT CASGGVIGNQPQHF - TRBJ1-5 TRBV19 once
TGTGCCAGCAGCTTAGCCCCTAGAGGCTACGAGCAGTACTTC CASSLAPRGYEQYF - TRBJ2-7 TRBV7-6 -
TGTGCCAGCAGCTTATTGGCCTCTGGAAACACCATATATTTT CASSLLASGNTIYF - TRBJ1-3 TRBV11-2 once
TGTGCCAGCAGTTTCAGGGGGGAGTCTATCTACAATGAGCAGTTCTTC CASSFRGESIYNEQFF - TRBJ2-1 TRBV27 -
TGTGCCAGCAGCGCAAGCGACAGGAACACTGAAGCTTTCTTT CASSASDRNTEAFF - TRBJ1-1 TRBV6-6 -